The 5 T cell receptor beta chains below come from one sample, sequenced in a study of early T cells in non-severe SARS-CoV-2 infection (dated by TCRdb to the early 2020s). The library was obtained by 5' RACE. The listed sequencing device is NextSeq 500. TCRdb reprocessing: public reads trimmed at Q25 with fastp, clones called with MiXCR, in-frame beta chains kept. Under each unique CDR3 protein, matching rows form one entry showing the most common genes and DNA. Across this sample there are 55,000 to 75,000 distinct CDR3 sequences, with roughly 8% seen only once. The top ten clones comprise about 3.7% of the sample. Source material: whole blood. The receptors stem from an adult who was a healthcare worker with PCR-confirmed SARS-CoV-2 infection or an uninfected control (not recorded which).

This clonotype has a count of ten or more. This sequence joins TRBV20-1 and TRBJ2-1; D unresolved. The CDR3 has 15 amino acids. Looked up from germline, CDR1 is DFQATT and CDR2 is SNEGSKA (reference sequence). V gave up 0 bases and J gave up 7 bases, with 16 bases separating them. DNA for the CDR3: TGCAGTGCTAGAGACCGGTCCTTGGAAGGGAATGAGCAGTTCTTC. This translates into CSARDRSLEGNEQFF.

This rearrangement joins TRBV6-2 or TRBV6-3 to TRBJ2-1; D might be TRBD2 (5 bases). The CDR3 contains 12 residues. Trimming removed 7 bases from V and 4 bases from J, with 8 bases in between. CDR1 and CDR2 from the germline V gene are MNHEY and SVGEGT. The CDR3 nucleotides read TGTGCCAGCACGGGGAAGTACAATGAGCAGTTCTTC. It is translated as CASTGKYNEQFF.

The V and J genes are TRBV18 and TRBJ2-1, with TRBD2 matching 7 bases. V was pared by 3 bases and J by 10 bases, with 6 bases of the junction left unmatched. The CDR3 sequence is 13 residues long. CDR1 KGHSH and CDR2 LQKENI come from the germline V gene. The CDR3 here is CASSPSGNAEQFF. The CDR3 coding sequence is TGTGCCAGCTCACCCAGCGGGAATGCCGAGCAGTTCTTC. The full variable domain, completed using reference TRBV18 and TRBJ2-1, is NAGVMQNPRHLVRRRGQEARLRCSPMKGHSHVYWYRQLPEEGLKFMVYLQKENIIDESGMPKERFSAEFPKEGPSILRIQQVVRGDSAAYFCASSPSGNAEQFFGPGTRLTVL.

The V and J genes are TRBV29-1 and TRBJ2-5; 8 nucleotides align to TRBD2. Germline V CDR1 and CDR2: SQVTM, ANQGSEA. Unmatched junction bases numbered 1, after V lost 6 bases and J lost 1 base. The CDR3 contains 12 residues. CDR3: CSVREGQETQYF. The CDR3 DNA follows: TGCAGCGTCCGGGAGGGCCAAGAGACCCAGTACTTC.

This clonotype came up many times. This sequence joins TRBV20-1 and TRBJ2-3, with TRBD2 identical over 13 bases. Per germline, CDR1 DFQATT and CDR2 SNEGSKA (reference sequence). V lost 5 bases, J lost 4 bases, and 3 bases stayed unmatched. This CDR3 contains 14 residues. The CDR3 nucleotides read TGCAGTGCTCGCGGGACTAGCGGGGCAGATACGCAGTATTTT. Translation: CSARGTSGADTQYF.